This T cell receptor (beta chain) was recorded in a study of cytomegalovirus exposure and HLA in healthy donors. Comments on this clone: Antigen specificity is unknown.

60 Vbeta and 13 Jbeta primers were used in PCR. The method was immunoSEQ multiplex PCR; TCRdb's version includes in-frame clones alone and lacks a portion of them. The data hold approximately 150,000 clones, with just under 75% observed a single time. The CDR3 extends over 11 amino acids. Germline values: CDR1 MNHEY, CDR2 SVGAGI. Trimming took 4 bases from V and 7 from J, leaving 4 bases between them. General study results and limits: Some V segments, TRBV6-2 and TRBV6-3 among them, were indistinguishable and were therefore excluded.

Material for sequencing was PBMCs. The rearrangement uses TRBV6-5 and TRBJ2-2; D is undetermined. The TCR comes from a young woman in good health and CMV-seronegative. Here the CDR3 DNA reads TGTGCCAGCAGTTTAAACGGGGAGCTGTTTTTT. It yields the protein CASSLNGELFF.